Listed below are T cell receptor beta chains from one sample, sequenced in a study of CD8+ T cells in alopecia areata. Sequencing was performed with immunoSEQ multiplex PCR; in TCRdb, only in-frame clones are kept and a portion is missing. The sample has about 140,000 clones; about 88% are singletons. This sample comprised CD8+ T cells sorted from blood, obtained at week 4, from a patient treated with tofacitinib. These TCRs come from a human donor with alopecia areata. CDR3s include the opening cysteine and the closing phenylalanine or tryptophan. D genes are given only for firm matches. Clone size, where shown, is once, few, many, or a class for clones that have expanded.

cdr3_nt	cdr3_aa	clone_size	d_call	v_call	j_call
TGTGCCAGCACCGAAGGGGTCCGGGCGGGTGATGAGCAGTTCTTC	CASTEGVRAGDEQFF	-	-	TRBV2	TRBJ2-1
TGTGCCAGTAGTACTGCATACGTATTGAACACTGAAGCTTTCTTT	CASSTAYVLNTEAFF	once	-	TRBV19	TRBJ1-1
TGTGCCATCAGTGAGTCCGGTGGACAGGGGACTGAAGCTTTCTTT	CAISESGGQGTEAFF	-	TRBD1	TRBV10-3	TRBJ1-1
TGTGCCAGCAGCTTAGGGAAGTCGGACAGGCCCCCCTACGAGCAGTACTTC	CASSLGKSDRPPYEQYF	-	TRBD1	TRBV7-6	TRBJ2-7
TGTGCCAGCAGCTTAGATCTGTGGGGGAGGTCCTACAATGAGCAGTTCTTC	CASSLDLWGRSYNEQFF	-	-	TRBV11-2	TRBJ2-1
TGTGCCAGCAGTTTCGGGGAAACCTACGAGCAGTACTTC	CASSFGETYEQYF	-	-	TRBV27	TRBJ2-7
TGTGCCAGCAGTCTAACCGGGACAACTGGGGTTGGCTATGGCTACACCTTC	CASSLTGTTGVGYGYTF	once	-	TRBV27	TRBJ1-2
TGCAGCGTTGAGGAGTCAAACTATGGCTACACCTTC	CSVEESNYGYTF	-	-	TRBV29-1	TRBJ1-2
TGTGCCAGCAGCTTAGGCGGGACAGAGCCTTCCTACGAGCAGTACTTC	CASSLGGTEPSYEQYF	-	-	TRBV7-2	TRBJ2-7
TGTGCCAGCAGCAAAGCCGAAACGGGACTTACTATCCATAGCAATCAGCCCCAGCATTTT	CASSKAETGLTIHSNQPQHF	-	-	TRBV21-1	TRBJ1-5
TGTGCCTGGAGTGAGGGGAGGGGTCCTTTCTTT	CAWSEGRGPFF	-	-	TRBV30	TRBJ1-1
TGTGCCAGCAGCTTATTCGCAGGAGGCACCGGGGAGCTGTTTTTT	CASSLFAGGTGELFF	-	-	TRBV6-5	TRBJ2-2
TGTGCCAGCAGCGTAGGGAGGGGCGATGAGCAGTTCTTC	CASSVGRGDEQFF	-	-	TRBV9	TRBJ2-1
TGTGCCAGCAGCCCCGGGGTTCTCTACGAGCAGTACTTC	CASSPGVLYEQYF	-	-	TRBV5-6	TRBJ2-7